Shown below are 17 T cell receptor beta chains from a single sample sequenced in a study of vaccination effects on CD4 cells after COVID-19. Before sequencing, viral peptide pools were used by the ViraFEST assay to expand antigen-specific CD4+ T cells. CD4+ T cell isolation took place after approximately 11 days of culture. Nucleocapsid antibody tests were negative, and the vaccine recipients had no prior SARS-CoV-2 infection. Using immunoSEQ multiplex PCR, the repertoire was profiled, and TCRdb retains in-frame clones only, with some absent. The repertoire holds over 25,000 clones, more than 65% seen once, with 22% in the top ten. Their target antigens are unknown. The material was CD4+ T cells from PBMCs cultured with HCoV-NL63 spike peptides, obtained before COVID-19 vaccination. The receptor set was obtained from a human donor who received a COVID-19 vaccine.

There are a few counts of this clone. The genes are TRBV7-9 and TRBJ1-2; TRBD1 agrees at 8 bases. This CDR3 is 16 amino acids long. With V trimmed by 0 bases and J by 7 bases, 10 bases remained unmatched. Looked up from germline, CDR1 is SEHNR and CDR2 is FQNEAQ (reference sequence). The CDR3 protein is CASSLAGGQGAGGYTF. In nucleotides, the CDR3 is TGTGCCAGCAGCTTAGCTGGCGGGCAGGGGGCCGGTGGCTACACCTTC.

The chain uses TRBV5-1 and TRBJ2-7, with 9 bases that match TRBD1. This CDR3 has 15 residues. Per germline, CDR1 SGHRS and CDR2 YFSETQ. V shed 4 bases and J 5 bases; nucleotides not matched to a gene: 10. DNA of the CDR3: TGCGCCAGCAGCACTGGCCCGGGACAGGGCCACGAGCAGTACTTC. This translates into CASSTGPGQGHEQYF. Together with reference TRBV5-1 and TRBJ2-7, the CDR3 gives the full variable domain: KAGVTQTPRYLIKTRGQQVTLSCSPISGHRSVSWYQQTPGQGLQFLFEYFSETQRNKGNFPGRFSGRQFSNSRSEMNVSTLELGDSALYLCASSTGPGQGHEQYFGPGTRLTVT.

V is TRBV28 and J is TRBJ1-1; D is unresolved. Trimming took off 7 bases at V and 7 bases at J, with 10 bases between the two ends. There are 11 residues in the CDR3. The V gene's germline CDR1 is MDHEN and CDR2 SYDVKM. DNA of the CDR3: TGTGCCAGCACCCAGGCCCGTGAAGCTTTCTTT. Its protein is CASTQAREAFF.

The rearrangement uses TRBV25-1 and TRBJ2-1; 8 nucleotides align to TRBD2. CDR3 length: 17 residues. Germline V gene sequence: CDR1 MGHDK, CDR2 SYGVNS. With 4 bases clipped from V and 2 bases from J, the junction kept 10 bases outside the gene matches. The CDR3 DNA is TGTGCCAGCAGTGTGCAGGTAGCGGGACCCACCTACAATGAGCAGTTCTTC. As protein: CASSVQVAGPTYNEQFF.

The chain joins TRBV19 to TRBJ1-2; 9 positions agree with TRBD1. V was clipped by 4 bases and J by 4 bases; unmatched bases: 13. The length of the CDR3 is 17 residues. CDR1 and CDR2 (germline): LNHDA, SQIVND (reference sequence). For the CDR3, the DNA is TGTGCCAGTAGTACCCGTCAAGGAACAGGGGGCAGCTATGGCTACACCTTC. Its translation is CASSTRQGTGGSYGYTF.

This clone was seen only a few times. This chain connects TRBV5-1 to TRBJ1-1; a weak D match, TRBD1 (5 bases). This CDR3 region has 15 residues. With 4 bases removed from V and 1 base from J, the gap between germline ends came to 14 bases. The germline V gene has CDR1 SGHRS and CDR2 YFSETQ. The CDR3 here is CASSLGGVQNTEAFF. In DNA, the CDR3 is TGCGCCAGCAGCCTCGGGGGGGTACAGAACACTGAAGCTTTCTTT.

Worth noting for this clone: The junction differs from germline at one of its ends, possibly a read error. The J gene is TRBJ1-1, the V gene TRBV3-1 (or the pseudogene TRBV3-2); D not resolved. The CDR3 spans 13 residues. Germline CDR1 and CDR2: LGHDT and YNNKEL (reference sequence). DNA for the CDR3: TGTGCCAGCACCCAAATTTCAGGCACTGAAGCTTTCTTT. It is translated as CASTQISGTEAFF.

The chain combines TRBV11-3 with TRBJ2-5, with unresolved D. CDR3 length: 13 residues. CDR1 SGHNT and CDR2 YENEEA come from the germline V gene. Trimming stripped 2 bases from V and 4 bases from J, with 8 bases between. The chain's CDR3 is CASSLNLRETQYF. CDR3 DNA sequence: TGTGCCAGCAGCTTAAACTTGAGAGAGACCCAGTACTTC.

The chain couples TRBV4-1 to TRBJ1-4; maybe TRBD1 (5 bases). Germline CDR1 is MGHRA and CDR2 is YSYEKL. The CDR3 sequence is 16 residues long. The V gene lost 4 bases and the J gene lost 5 bases, with 17 bases spanning the gap. Here the CDR3 reads CASSLTIREGNEKLFF. In DNA, the CDR3 is TGCGCCAGCAGCCTGACCATCAGGGAAGGGAATGAAAAACTGTTTTTT.

The chain links TRBV9 to TRBJ2-7; D possibly matches TRBD1 or TRBD2 (5 bases each). The CDR3 runs 13 residues. V was trimmed by 3 bases and J by 2 bases, leaving 9 bases between them. The germline gives CDR1 SGDLS, CDR2 YYNGEE. The CDR3 protein is CASSEGPTYEQYF. CDR3 in DNA: TGTGCCAGCAGCGAGGGACCAACCTACGAGCAGTACTTC.

The sample holds a few counts of this clone. V is TRBV7-9 and J is TRBJ1-4, with D maybe TRBD1 (5 bases). The V and J ends lost 5 bases and 7 bases respectively, with 17 bases between them. This CDR3 comprises 15 residues. CDR1 is SEHNR, CDR2 FQNEAQ, per germline (reference sequence). The CDR3 bases are TGTGCCAGCAGCCATCCCTTCGGGACGTTTGAAAAACTGTTTTTT. Its translation: CASSHPFGTFEKLFF. Full variable domain (outside the CDR3, taken from reference TRBV7-9 and TRBJ1-4): DTGVSQNPRHKITKRGQNVTFRCDPISEHNRLYWYRQTLGQGPEFLTYFQNEAQLEKSRLLSDRFSAERPKGSFSTLEIQRTEQGDSAMYLCASSHPFGTFEKLFFGSGTQLSVL.

J is TRBJ2-5 and V is TRBV5-1; D might be TRBD1 or TRBD2, each matching 5 bases. Between the trimmed V and J ends, which lost 4 bases and 5 bases, there was a span of 18 bases. Germline CDR1 and CDR2: SGHRS and YFSETQ. The length of the CDR3 is 15 residues. CDR3 DNA sequence: TGCGCCAGCAGCCAGCGACAGCCGAGGAGGGAGACCCAGTACTTC. Residues: CASSQRQPRRETQYF.

The V and J genes are TRBV2 and TRBJ2-1, with D tentatively TRBD1 or TRBD2 (6 bases each). V lost 7 bases and J lost 10, with 17 bases in between. In germline, CDR1 is SNHLY, CDR2 FYNNEI. The CDR3 runs 13 residues. CDR3 in amino acids: CASNNRRDMEQFF. For the CDR3, the DNA is TGTGCCAGCAACAACAGGCGGGACATGGAGCAGTTCTTC.

This clone was seen a few times. V and J are TRBV4-1 and TRBJ2-4; D is unclear. V was trimmed by 0 bases and J by 3 bases, leaving 12 bases between them. Germline loops: CDR1 MGHRA, CDR2 YSYEKL. CDR3 length: 16 amino acids. CDR3 sequence (DNA): TGCGCCAGCAGCCAAGAAGGAAGTTACGTCAAAAACATTCAGTACTTC. It is translated as CASSQEGSYVKNIQYF.

This rearrangement joins TRBV24-1 to TRBJ1-5, with D possibly being TRBD1 (6 bases). The germline V gene has CDR1 KGHDR and CDR2 SFDVKD. The CDR3 is 16 amino acids. The V and J ends lost 4 bases and 11 bases respectively, with 23 bases between them. CDR3: CATSDPAAQGISAQHF. The CDR3 DNA sequence: TGTGCCACCAGTGACCCCGCCGCACAGGGAATATCGGCCCAGCATTTT.

V usage is TRBV4-1 and J usage is TRBJ1-1; 8 bases fit TRBD1. The CDR3 has 17 amino acids. Germline assignment: CDR1 MGHRA and CDR2 YSYEKL. The V and J ends lost 1 base and 6 bases, in that order; junction bases with no gene match: 13. The CDR3 reads CASSQGGGRGRGAEAFF. For the CDR3, the DNA is TGCGCCAGCAGCCAAGGAGGAGGCAGGGGGCGGGGGGCTGAAGCTTTCTTT.

The chain joins TRBV3-1 (or the pseudogene TRBV3-2) to TRBJ2-6, with 12 positions matching TRBD1. The CDR3 spans 20 residues. Losses at the gene ends were 0 bases for V and 3 bases for J; bases not matched to a gene: 9. Germline V lookup: CDR1 LGHDT, CDR2 YNNKEL (reference sequence). The CDR3 is CASSQDRPGTGGLGANVLTF. The CDR3, as DNA: TGTGCCAGCAGCCAAGATCGGCCCGGGACAGGGGGCCTTGGGGCCAACGTCCTGACTTTC.